Listed here are 16 T cell receptor beta chains from one sample, sequenced in a study of control samples from healthy donors and cancer patients. The table came from immunoSEQ multiplex PCR; TCRdb's copy has only in-frame clones and leaves some out. Of some 89,000 clones listed, more than 70% are singletons. The sequenced material came from blood. These receptor sequences come from a middle-aged woman in good health.

The chain recombines TRBV7-8 with TRBJ1-5; no reliable D call. The CDR3 consists of 15 residues. Germline lookup yields CDR1 SGHVS and CDR2 FQNEAQ. V dropped 1 base and J dropped 3 bases, with 10 bases sitting between them. The chain's CDR3 is CASSLGGGYNQPQHF. DNA for the CDR3: TGTGCCAGCAGCTTAGGAGGAGGGTACAATCAGCCCCAGCATTTT. Full variable domain (outside the CDR3, taken from reference TRBV7-8 and TRBJ1-5): GAGVSQSPRYKVAKRGQDVALRCDPISGHVSLFWYQQALGQGPEFLTYFQNEAQLDKSGLPSDRFFAERPEGSVSTLKIQRTQQEDSAVYLCASSLGGGYNQPQHFGDGTRLSIL.

This chain joins TRBV19 and TRBJ2-3; 10 bases match TRBD1. After removal of 7 bases from V and 5 bases from J, the junction contained 6 bases not matched to a gene. The germline V gene encodes CDR1 LNHDA and CDR2 SQIVND (reference sequence). The CDR3 spans 14 residues. The CDR3 sequence: CASTATGGGDTQYF. CDR3 in DNA: TGTGCCAGTACTGCGACAGGGGGCGGAGATACGCAGTATTTT.

V is TRBV19 and J is TRBJ1-1; D ambiguous. The V end was cut by 5 bases, the J end by 2 bases, with 12 bases between. The CDR3 loop spans 14 amino acids. Germline V gene lookup returns CDR1 LNHDA and CDR2 SQIVND (reference sequence). Here the CDR3 DNA reads TGTGCCAGTAGTGGTCCCCCGACAAACACTGAAGCTTTCTTT. Protein sequence: CASSGPPTNTEAFF.

This clone occurred once. This chain uses TRBV7-2 with TRBJ2-3; D may correspond to TRBD1 or TRBD2 (5 bases each). Trimming shortened V by 1 base and J by 2 bases, and 7 bases separated the two germline ends. The CDR3 has 14 residues. In germline, CDR1 is SGHTA, CDR2 FQGNSA. This chain's CDR3 is CASSLVGPTDTQYF. The CDR3 DNA is TGTGCCAGCAGCTTAGTGGGACCCACAGATACGCAGTATTTT.

The V call is TRBV18, the J call TRBJ1-5, with TRBD1 matching over 8 bases. CDR1 is KGHSH and CDR2 is LQKENI in the germline V gene. The CDR3 contains 17 residues. The trim removed 2 bases at V and 4 bases at J, leaving 10 bases unmatched. Here the CDR3 reads CASSPDEQGEGNQPQHF. In DNA form, the CDR3 reads TGTGCCAGCTCACCAGACGAACAGGGGGAGGGGAATCAGCCCCAGCATTTT. Full variable domain (missing parts from reference TRBV18 and TRBJ1-5): NAGVMQNPRHLVRRRGQEARLRCSPMKGHSHVYWYRQLPEEGLKFMVYLQKENIIDESGMPKERFSAEFPKEGPSILRIQQVVRGDSAAYFCASSPDEQGEGNQPQHFGDGTRLSIL.

The genes are TRBV5-5 and TRBJ1-1; TRBD1 might be the D (6 bases). Trimming pared 0 bases from V and 4 bases from J, leaving 10 bases between. The germline V gene has CDR1 SGHKS and CDR2 YYEKEE (reference sequence). This CDR3 is 14 amino acids long. The CDR3 protein is CASSLGGGSTEAFF. The CDR3 DNA sequence: TGTGCCAGCAGCTTGGGAGGGGGTAGCACTGAAGCTTTCTTT.

The J gene is TRBJ1-6, the V gene TRBV6-6; TRBD1 matches 9 bases. There are 15 residues in the CDR3. Trimming at V came to 4 bases and at J to 8 bases, leaving 6 bases not matched to a gene. CDR1 and CDR2 from the germline V gene are MNHNY and SVGAGI (reference sequence). The CDR3 spells CASSSPGQGDSPLHF. CDR3 nucleotide sequence: TGTGCCAGCAGTTCTCCGGGACAGGGAGATTCACCCCTCCACTTT.

The V and J genes are TRBV24-1 and TRBJ2-5; 10 bases match TRBD2. This CDR3 is 18 amino acids long. Unmatched junction bases numbered 12, after V lost 2 bases and J lost 4 bases. From germline, CDR1 is KGHDR and CDR2 SFDVKD. CDR3 nucleotide sequence: TGTGCCACCAGTGATTCAGGACTAGCGGAGGGGAACGGAGAGACCCAGTACTTC. This sequence encodes CATSDSGLAEGNGETQYF.

This rearrangement joins TRBV6-2 or TRBV6-3 to TRBJ2-7; TRBD1 might be the D (6 bases). V was pared by 0 bases and J by 8 bases, with 14 bases between. The CDR3 sequence is 14 residues long. CDR1 MNHEY and CDR2 SVGEGT come from the germline V gene. CDR3 nucleotide sequence: TGTGCCAGCAGTTACTCAGGGCGCCAGGGGAAGCAGTACTTC. It specifies CASSYSGRQGKQYF.

The chain recombines TRBV19 with TRBJ2-7; weak D call: TRBD2 (5 bases). Germline-derived CDR1 and CDR2 are LNHDA and SQIVND (reference sequence). The CDR3 has 13 amino acids. Trimming pared 5 bases from V and 6 bases from J, leaving 14 bases between. The CDR3 sequence is CASSSSSSSEQYF. The DNA for the CDR3 is TGTGCCAGTAGTTCCTCCTCTAGCTCCGAGCAGTACTTC.

The CDR3 coding sequence is TGTGCCAGCAGCGTAGGGCAGTTATCCGACGAGCAGTACTTC. Amino acids: CASSVGQLSDEQYF. This chain links TRBV9 with TRBJ2-7; D remains unclear. V lost 0 bases and J 5 bases, leaving 12 bases between the germline ends. The CDR3 extends over 14 amino acids. Germline CDR1 and CDR2: SGDLS and YYNGEE.

The chain uses TRBV7-3 and TRBJ2-3, with D possibly TRBD2 on 5 matching bases. V was shortened by 8 bases and J by 2 bases, with 11 bases between the two germline ends. This CDR3 has 13 amino acids. Germline loops: CDR1 SGHTA, CDR2 FQGTGA. CDR3 sequence: CASGWTATDTQYF. CDR3 DNA sequence: TGTGCCAGCGGTTGGACTGCCACAGATACGCAGTATTTT.

V gene TRBV19 combines with J gene TRBJ1-1; a weak D match, TRBD1 (6 bases). The V gene lost 1 base and the J gene lost 3 bases, with 12 bases spanning the gap. Germline CDR1 and CDR2: LNHDA and SQIVND (reference sequence). The CDR3 consists of 15 residues. Here the CDR3 reads CASSIVPDSHTEAFF. CDR3 nucleotide sequence: TGTGCCAGTAGTATAGTCCCGGACAGCCACACTGAAGCTTTCTTT.

The V and J genes are TRBV6-2 or TRBV6-3 and TRBJ1-1, with 10 bases identical to TRBD1. Germline-derived CDR1 and CDR2 are MNHEY and SVGEGT. This CDR3 has 14 amino acids. V was pared by 6 bases and J by 4 bases, with 5 bases of the junction left unmatched. The CDR3, as DNA: TGTGCCAGCAGGCCTGACAGGGGGCGCACTGAAGCTTTCTTT. It is translated as CASRPDRGRTEAFF.

The chain carries TRBV29-1 and TRBJ1-1; D may be TRBD1 (5 bases). The germline V and J ends were trimmed by 5 bases and 4 bases, with 26 bases remaining between them. This CDR3 comprises 17 residues. Germline V gene sequence: CDR1 SQVTM, CDR2 ANQGSEA. The DNA for the CDR3 is TGCAGCGTTCAACTTAGAGTAATTTTGAGGGGAATCACTGAAGCTTTCTTT. Translated: CSVQLRVILRGITEAFF.

This clone was counted only a few times. This rearrangement joins TRBV19 to TRBJ1-5; D is unclear. Germline V gives CDR1 LNHDA, CDR2 SQIVND (reference sequence). The CDR3 covers 15 residues. Trimming left V 3 bases short and J 7 bases short, with 16 bases between. CDR3 nucleotides: TGTGCCAGTAGTATGGGCGGTGGGTTCGGGCAGCCCCAGCATTTT. This gives the protein CASSMGGGFGQPQHF.